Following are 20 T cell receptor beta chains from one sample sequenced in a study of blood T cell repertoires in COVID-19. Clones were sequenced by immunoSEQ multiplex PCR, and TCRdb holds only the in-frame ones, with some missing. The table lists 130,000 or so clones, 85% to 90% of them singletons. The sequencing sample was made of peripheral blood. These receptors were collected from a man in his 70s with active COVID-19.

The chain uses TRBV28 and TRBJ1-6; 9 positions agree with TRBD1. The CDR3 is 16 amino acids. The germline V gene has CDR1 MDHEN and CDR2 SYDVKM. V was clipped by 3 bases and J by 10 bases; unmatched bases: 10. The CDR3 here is CASSFGGQGGWSPLHF. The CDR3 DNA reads TGTGCCAGCAGTTTTGGGGGACAGGGAGGTTGGTCACCCCTCCACTTT.

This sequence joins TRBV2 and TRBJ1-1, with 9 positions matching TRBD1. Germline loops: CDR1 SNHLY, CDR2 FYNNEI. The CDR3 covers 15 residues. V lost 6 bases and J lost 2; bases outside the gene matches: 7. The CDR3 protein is CASRPGTGPNTEAFF. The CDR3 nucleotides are TGTGCCAGCAGGCCCGGGACAGGGCCTAACACTGAAGCTTTCTTT.

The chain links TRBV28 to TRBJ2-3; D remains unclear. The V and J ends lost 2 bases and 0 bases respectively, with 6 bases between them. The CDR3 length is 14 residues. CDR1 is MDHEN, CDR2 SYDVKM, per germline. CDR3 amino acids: CASSLPSSTDTQYF. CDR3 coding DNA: TGTGCCAGCAGTTTACCCTCGAGCACAGATACGCAGTATTTT.

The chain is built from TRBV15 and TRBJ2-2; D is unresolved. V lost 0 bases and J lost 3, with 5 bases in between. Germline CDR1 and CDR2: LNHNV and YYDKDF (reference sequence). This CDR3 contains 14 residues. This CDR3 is CATSRDADTGELFF. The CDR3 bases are TGTGCCACCAGCAGAGATGCGGACACCGGGGAGCTGTTTTTT.

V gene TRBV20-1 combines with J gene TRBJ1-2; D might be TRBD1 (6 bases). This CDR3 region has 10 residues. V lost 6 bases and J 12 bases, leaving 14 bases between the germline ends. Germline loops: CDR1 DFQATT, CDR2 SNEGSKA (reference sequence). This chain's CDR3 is CSASNRDHTF. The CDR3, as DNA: TGCAGTGCCTCAAACAGGGATCACACCTTC.

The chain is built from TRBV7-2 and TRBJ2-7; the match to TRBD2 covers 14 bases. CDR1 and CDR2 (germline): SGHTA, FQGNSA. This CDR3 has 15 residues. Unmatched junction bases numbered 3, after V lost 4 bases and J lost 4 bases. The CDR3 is CASSSGLAGGYEQYF. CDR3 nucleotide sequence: TGTGCCAGCAGCTCTGGACTAGCGGGAGGTTACGAGCAGTACTTC.

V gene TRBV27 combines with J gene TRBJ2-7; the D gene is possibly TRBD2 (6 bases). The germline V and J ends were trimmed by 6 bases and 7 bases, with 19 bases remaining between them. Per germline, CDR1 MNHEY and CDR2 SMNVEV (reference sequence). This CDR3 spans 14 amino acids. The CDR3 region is CASSQPRLDGEQYF. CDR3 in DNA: TGTGCCAGCAGCCAACCCCGACTAGACGGGGAGCAGTACTTC.

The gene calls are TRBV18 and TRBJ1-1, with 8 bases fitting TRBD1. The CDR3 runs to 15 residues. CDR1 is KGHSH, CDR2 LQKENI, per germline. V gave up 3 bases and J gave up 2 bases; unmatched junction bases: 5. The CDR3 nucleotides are TGTGCCAGCTCACCTCCGACAGGGGCTAACACTGAAGCTTTCTTT. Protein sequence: CASSPPTGANTEAFF.

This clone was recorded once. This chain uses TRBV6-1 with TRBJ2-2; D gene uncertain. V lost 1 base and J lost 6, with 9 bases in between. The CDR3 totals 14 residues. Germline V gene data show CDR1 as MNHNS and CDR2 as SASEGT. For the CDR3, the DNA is TGTGCCAGCAGTGAAGGAGGAAGGTCCGGGGAGCTGTTTTTT. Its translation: CASSEGGRSGELFF.

The CDR3 here is CSGSDSYEQYF. The DNA of the CDR3 is TGCAGTGGTTCAGACTCCTACGAGCAGTACTTC. The chain recombines TRBV20-1 with TRBJ2-7; D is unresolved. Trimming took off 7 bases at V and 0 bases at J, with 7 bases between the two ends. Per germline, CDR1 DFQATT and CDR2 SNEGSKA (reference sequence). The CDR3 runs 11 residues.

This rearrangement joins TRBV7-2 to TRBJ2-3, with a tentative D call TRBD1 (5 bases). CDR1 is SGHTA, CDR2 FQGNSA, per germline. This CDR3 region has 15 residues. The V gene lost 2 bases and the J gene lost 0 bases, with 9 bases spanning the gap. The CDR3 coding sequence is TGTGCCAGCAGCTTAAGGGGCCCCAGCACAGATACGCAGTATTTT. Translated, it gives CASSLRGPSTDTQYF. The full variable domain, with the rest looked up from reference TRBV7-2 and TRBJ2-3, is GAGVSQSPSNKVTEKGKDVELRCDPISGHTALYWYRQSLGQGLEFLIYFQGNSAPDKSGLPSDRFSAERTGGSVSTLTIQRTQQEDSAVYLCASSLRGPSTDTQYFGPGTRLTVL.

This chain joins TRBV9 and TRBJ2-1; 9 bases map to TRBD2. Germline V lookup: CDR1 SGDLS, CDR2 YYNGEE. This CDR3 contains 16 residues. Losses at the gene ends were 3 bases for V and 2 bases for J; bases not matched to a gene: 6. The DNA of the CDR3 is TGTGCCAGCAGCGCTCGGGCGGGAGGGACCTACAATGAGCAGTTCTTC. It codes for CASSARAGGTYNEQFF.

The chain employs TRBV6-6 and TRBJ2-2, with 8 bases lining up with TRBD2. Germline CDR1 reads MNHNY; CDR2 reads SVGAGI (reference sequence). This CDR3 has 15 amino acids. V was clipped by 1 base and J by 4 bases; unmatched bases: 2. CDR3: CASSYLGTSTGELFF. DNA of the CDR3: TGTGCCAGCAGTTACTTGGGGACTAGCACCGGGGAGCTGTTTTTT.

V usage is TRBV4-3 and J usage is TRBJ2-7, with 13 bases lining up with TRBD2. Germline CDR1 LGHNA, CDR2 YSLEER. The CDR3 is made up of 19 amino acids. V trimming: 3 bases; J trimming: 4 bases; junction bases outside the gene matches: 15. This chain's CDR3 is CASSQVQSGLAGESYEQYF. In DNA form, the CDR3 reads TGCGCCAGCAGCCAGGTCCAGAGCGGACTAGCGGGAGAGTCATACGAGCAGTACTTC.

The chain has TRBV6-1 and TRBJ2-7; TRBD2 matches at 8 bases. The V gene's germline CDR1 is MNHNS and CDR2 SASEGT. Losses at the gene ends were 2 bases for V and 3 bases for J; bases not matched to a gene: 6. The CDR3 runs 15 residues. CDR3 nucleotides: TGTGCCAGCAGTGAACGTAGCGGGATCGGCTACGAGCAGTACTTC. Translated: CASSERSGIGYEQYF.

This CDR3 reads CASTPQGVSYNEQFF. In nucleotides, the CDR3 is TGTGCCAGCACCCCACAGGGGGTCTCCTACAATGAGCAGTTCTTC. The J gene is TRBJ2-1, the V gene TRBV6-2 or TRBV6-3; TRBD1 matches at 8 bases. CDR1 and CDR2 from the germline V gene are MNHEY and SVGEGT. The CDR3 runs to 15 residues. J was trimmed by 0 bases and V by 7 bases; bases with no gene match: 5.

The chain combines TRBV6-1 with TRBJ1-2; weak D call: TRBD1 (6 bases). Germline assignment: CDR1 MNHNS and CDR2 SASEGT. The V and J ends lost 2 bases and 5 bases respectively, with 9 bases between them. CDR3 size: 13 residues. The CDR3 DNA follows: TGTGCCAGCAGTGAAAGGCAGGGGTATGGCTACACCTTC. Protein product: CASSERQGYGYTF.

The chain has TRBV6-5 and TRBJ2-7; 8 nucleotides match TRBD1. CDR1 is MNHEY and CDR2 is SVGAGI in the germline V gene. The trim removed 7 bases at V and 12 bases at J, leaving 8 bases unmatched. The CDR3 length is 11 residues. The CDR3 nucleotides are TGTGCCAGCATGATTTCGGACAGGGTGTACTTC. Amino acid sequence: CASMISDRVYF.

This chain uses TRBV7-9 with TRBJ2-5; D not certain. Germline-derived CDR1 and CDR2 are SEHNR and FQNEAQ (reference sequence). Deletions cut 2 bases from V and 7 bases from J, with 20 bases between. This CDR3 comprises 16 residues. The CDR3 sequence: CASSLSSGQAVGTQYF. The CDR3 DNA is TGTGCCAGCAGCTTATCTTCTGGGCAGGCAGTGGGGACCCAGTACTTC. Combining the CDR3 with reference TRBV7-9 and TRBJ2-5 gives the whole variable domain DTGVSQNPRHKITKRGQNVTFRCDPISEHNRLYWYRQTLGQGPEFLTYFQNEAQLEKSRLLSDRFSAERPKGSFSTLEIQRTEQGDSAMYLCASSLSSGQAVGTQYFGPGTRLLVL.

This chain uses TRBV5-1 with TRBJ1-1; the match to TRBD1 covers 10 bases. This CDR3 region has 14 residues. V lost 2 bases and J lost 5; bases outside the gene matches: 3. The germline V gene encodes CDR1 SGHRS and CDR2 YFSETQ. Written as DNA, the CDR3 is TGCGCCAGCAGCTTCGGACAGGGGGGAACTGAAGCTTTCTTT. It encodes CASSFGQGGTEAFF.